The 31 T cell receptor beta chains reported below all come from one sample, sequenced in a study of graft-versus-host responses after intestinal transplantation (dated by TCRdb to the early 2020s). The method was the immunoSEQ multiplex PCR assay. TCRdb limited this immuneACCESS table to in-frame rearrangements with V and J called. A share of clones is missing; checked studies link under half to unresolved V genes, and the rest is unexplained. The sample table lists approximately 70,000 clones, 80% to 90% of them with a count of one. The ten largest clones represent around 2.5% of the sample. For these receptors, no antigen is known. The time point tag for this specimen amounts to: cells obtained before transplantation from donor or recipient. Source: unstimulated CD8+ T cells sorted from spleen or lymph node cells, taken before intestinal transplant. These TCRs come from a human donor who received an intestinal transplant.

This rearrangement joins TRBV13 to TRBJ2-5, with a tentative D call TRBD2 (5 bases). V gave up 8 bases and J gave up 2 bases, with 12 bases separating them. The CDR3 spans 13 residues. Germline CDR1 is PRHDT and CDR2 is FYEKMQ (reference sequence). In DNA, the CDR3 is TGTGCCAGCGGGTTTCGGAGGCAAGAGACCCAGTACTTC. This translates into CASGFRRQETQYF. The entire variable domain, with the rest obtained from reference TRBV13 and TRBJ2-5, is as follows: AAGVIQSPRHLIKEKRETATLKCYPIPRHDTVYWYQQGPGQDPQFLISFYEKMQSDKGSIPDRFSAQQFSDYHSELNMSSLELGDSALYFCASGFRRQETQYFGPGTRLLVL.

The chain uses TRBV6-6 and TRBJ2-2, with 7 bases fitting TRBD2. Germline V gene sequence: CDR1 MNHNY, CDR2 SVGAGI (reference sequence). CDR3 size: 15 residues. The junction had 12 bases not matched to a gene; V was cut back by 6 bases and J by 8 bases. CDR3 bases: TGTGCCAGCAGAAAACGGGACTACGAAAGGGGGGAGCTGTTTTTT. It yields the protein CASRKRDYERGELFF.

The chain has TRBV2 and TRBJ1-2, with D unresolved. This CDR3 region has 15 residues. Trimming pared 6 bases from V and 0 bases from J, leaving 14 bases between. Germline V gene data show CDR1 as SNHLY and CDR2 as FYNNEI. Here the CDR3 reads CASSIHDISNYGYTF. DNA for the CDR3: TGTGCCAGCAGCATCCACGACATATCTAACTATGGCTACACCTTC.

The genes are TRBV6-5 and TRBJ2-1, with D perhaps matching TRBD2 (6 bases). This CDR3 contains 15 residues. Germline V gives CDR1 MNHEY, CDR2 SVGAGI. V lost 1 base and J lost 10, with 17 bases in between. The CDR3 sequence: CASSYYLTTGEEQFF. CDR3 coding DNA: TGTGCCAGCAGTTACTACCTTACTACGGGAGAGGAGCAGTTCTTC.

This chain connects TRBV6-1 to TRBJ1-6; D possibly corresponds to TRBD1 (6 bases). CDR1 and CDR2 from the germline V gene are MNHNS and SASEGT. The CDR3 has 14 residues. Trimming cost V 7 bases and J 10 bases, with 17 bases left between them. CDR3 sequence reads: CASKWWGPGSPLHF. CDR3 DNA: TGTGCCAGCAAATGGTGGGGGCCGGGCTCACCCCTCCACTTT.

The chain employs TRBV21-1 and TRBJ1-1; TRBD1, the table's D call, lacks a check against the DNA. TRBV21-1 is given as a pseudogene. The CDR3 covers 17 residues. DNA for the CDR3: TGTGCCAGCAGCAATACCCGACAGGGTACCATGAACACTGAAGCTTTCTTT. This sequence encodes CASSNTRQGTMNTEAFF.

The CDR3 here is CASSEESAGDRYTGELFF. Here the CDR3 DNA reads TGTGCCAGCAGTGAAGAATCAGCGGGGGACCGTTACACCGGGGAGCTGTTTTTT. This chain links TRBV2 with TRBJ2-2; 8 bases map to TRBD2. After removal of 1 base from V and 3 bases from J, the junction contained 10 bases not matched to a gene. CDR1 and CDR2 from the germline V gene are SNHLY and FYNNEI. This CDR3 is built from 18 residues.

The genes are TRBV9 and TRBJ1-2; TRBD1 matches at 8 bases. Germline CDR1 and CDR2: SGDLS and YYNGEE. CDR3 length: 13 amino acids. V lost 4 bases and J lost 3; bases outside the gene matches: 2. In DNA, the CDR3 is TGTGCCAGCAGCTCGGGACAGGACTATGGCTACACCTTC. The encoded protein is CASSSGQDYGYTF.

V usage is TRBV5-6 and J usage is TRBJ1-2, with D perhaps matching TRBD1 (6 bases). Trimming left V 1 base short and J 4 bases short, with 17 bases between. The CDR3 is 16 amino acids. The germline V gene encodes CDR1 SGHDT and CDR2 YYEEEE. For the CDR3, the DNA is TGTGCCAGCAGCTTGCTCACACAGGGTTCGGGCTATGGCTACACCTTC. Residues: CASSLLTQGSGYGYTF.

The chain joins TRBV28 to TRBJ1-5; 11 bases match TRBD1. The ends lost 1 base at V and 4 bases at J; junction bases unmatched: 3. The CDR3 sequence is 16 residues long. Germline assignment: CDR1 MDHEN and CDR2 SYDVKM. Here the CDR3 DNA reads TGTGCCAGCAGTTTATTAGGGACAGGGGGTAATCAGCCCCAGCATTTT. The encoded protein is CASSLLGTGGNQPQHF. Drawing the rest from reference TRBV28 and TRBJ1-5, the complete variable domain is DVKVTQSSRYLVKRTGEKVFLECVQDMDHENMFWYRQDPGLGLRLIYFSYDVKMKEKGDIPEGYSVSREKKERFSLILESASTNQTSMYLCASSLLGTGGNQPQHFGDGTRLSIL.

The sample holds one count of this clone. The chain has TRBV6-5 and TRBJ1-1, with a tentative D call TRBD1 (6 bases). CDR1 and CDR2 (germline): MNHEY, SVGAGI. The CDR3 runs to 14 residues. Trimming stripped 5 bases from V and 6 bases from J, with 16 bases between. CDR3 nucleotides: TGTGCCAGCAGTCTACAGGGTCTTCTATCTGAAGCTTTCTTT. Residues: CASSLQGLLSEAFF.

This clone has just one count. This CDR3 is also generated by other DNA sequences in the sample. The chain has TRBV4-1 and TRBJ2-7; weak D call: TRBD2 (6 bases). Germline loops: CDR1 MGHRA, CDR2 YSYEKL. The length of the CDR3 is 14 residues. Deletions cut 1 base from V and 3 bases from J, with 10 bases between. CDR3 in amino acids: CASSQGRGLYEQYF. The CDR3 DNA reads as TGCGCCAGCAGCCAAGGGAGGGGTCTCTACGAGCAGTACTTC.

The V and J genes are TRBV10-2 and TRBJ1-3; D gene uncertain. The CDR3 consists of 13 residues. V was clipped by 4 bases and J by 4 bases, with 8 bases between them. From germline, CDR1 is WSHSY and CDR2 SAAADI. Here the CDR3 DNA reads TGCGCCAGCAGTGCCGCGGAAGGAAACACCATATATTTT. It translates to CASSAAEGNTIYF.

Note on this clone: The junction departs from germline at one end; a sequencing error may be responsible. The rearrangement links TRBV7-7 to TRBJ2-3; 8 nucleotides align to TRBD2. The CDR3 sequence is 15 residues long. The V gene's germline CDR1 is SSHAT and CDR2 FNYEAQ (reference sequence). The CDR3 DNA reads as TGTGCTAGCAGCTACCAGCGGGAGCGCACAGATACGCAGTATTTT. Its protein is CASSYQRERTDTQYF.

The chain recombines TRBV6-5 with TRBJ2-2, with D possibly matching TRBD2 (7 bases). Trimming stripped 3 bases from V and 3 bases from J, with 11 bases between. Germline V CDR1 and CDR2: MNHEY, SVGAGI. The CDR3 has 15 amino acids. CDR3 in amino acids: CASSYSGGHTGELFF. The DNA of the CDR3 is TGTGCCAGCAGTTATTCCGGGGGGCACACCGGGGAGCTGTTTTTT.

This clone has just one count. V usage is TRBV28 and J usage is TRBJ1-5; the D gene is possibly TRBD1 (5 bases). Germline V CDR1 and CDR2: MDHEN, SYDVKM. V was clipped by 6 bases and J by 6 bases, with 9 bases between them. The CDR3 is made up of 12 amino acids. The CDR3 reads CASRPQGQPQHF. CDR3 DNA sequence: TGTGCCAGCAGGCCCCAGGGTCAGCCCCAGCATTTT.

This chain connects TRBV28 to TRBJ2-1; TRBD2 matches 10 bases. This CDR3 is 15 amino acids long. The V segment lost 7 bases and the J segment 8 bases; nucleotides outside the gene matches: 11. Germline V gene sequence: CDR1 MDHEN, CDR2 SYDVKM. The CDR3 loop is CASTSAAGGPYEQFF. The CDR3 DNA reads TGTGCCAGCACCAGCGCAGCGGGGGGGCCTTATGAGCAGTTCTTC.

The CDR3: CASSVGLVFVYEQYF. In DNA, the CDR3 is TGTGCCAGCAGTGTGGGACTAGTCTTTGTCTACGAGCAGTACTTC. The rearrangement joins TRBV6-1 to TRBJ2-7, with 8 nucleotides matching TRBD2. From germline, CDR1 is MNHNS and CDR2 SASEGT. V lost 4 bases to trimming and J lost 3 bases; unmatched junction nucleotides: 8. The CDR3 has 15 amino acids.

The V call is TRBV6-6, the J call TRBJ1-2; D is uncertain. Trimming took off 7 bases at V and 4 bases at J, with 13 bases between the two ends. Germline-derived CDR1 and CDR2 are MNHNY and SVGAGI (reference sequence). CDR3 size: 13 residues. The CDR3 region is CASTQYSTYGYTF. The CDR3 coding sequence is TGTGCCAGCACTCAATACTCTACCTATGGCTACACCTTC.

The chain is built from TRBV29-1 and TRBJ2-3, with D possibly matching TRBD1 (6 bases). This CDR3 region has 15 residues. Germline values: CDR1 SQVTM, CDR2 ANQGSEA. Trimming removed 1 base at V and 1 base at J, with 12 bases between. For the CDR3, the DNA is TGCAGCGTTGAAGTAGGGGGTAGTGGCACAGATACGCAGTATTTT. Encoded protein: CSVEVGGSGTDTQYF.

The chain combines TRBV9 with TRBJ2-7, with 8 bases aligning to TRBD1. Germline CDR1 and CDR2: SGDLS and YYNGEE. V shed 0 bases and J 3 bases; nucleotides not matched to a gene: 5. This CDR3 contains 15 residues. DNA for the CDR3: TGTGCCAGCAGCGTAGCCGGACAGGGCCACTACGAGCAGTACTTC. It specifies CASSVAGQGHYEQYF.

This clone has only one observation. The rearrangement links TRBV9 to TRBJ1-5, with a weak D call TRBD1 (5 bases). Trimming removed 1 base from V and 9 bases from J, with 17 bases in between. The CDR3 consists of 15 residues. The germline CDR1 and CDR2 sequences are SGDLS and YYNGEE. CDR3 nucleotides: TGTGCCAGCAGCGTAACCCCGACAGCCAGGCGGCCCCAGCATTTT. This translates into CASSVTPTARRPQHF.

The chain has TRBV20-1 and TRBJ1-2; no definite D call. The CDR3 spans 10 residues. V lost 6 bases and J lost 8, with 10 bases in between. CDR1 is DFQATT, CDR2 SNEGSKA, per germline (reference sequence). CDR3 residues: CSAAPAGYTF. The CDR3 DNA reads TGCAGTGCAGCCCCTGCGGGCTACACCTTC.

The V call is TRBV28, the J call TRBJ1-1, with TRBD1 identical over 10 bases. Trimming cost V 6 bases and J 6 bases; bases outside gene matches: 7. Per germline, CDR1 MDHEN and CDR2 SYDVKM. The CDR3 extends over 14 amino acids. In DNA form, the CDR3 reads TGTGCCAGCAGCTCGGGACAGGGGAGAGCTGAAGCTTTCTTT. Encoded protein: CASSSGQGRAEAFF.

The genes are TRBV7-9 and TRBJ2-2, with TRBD2 as a possible D gene (6 bases). Germline V CDR1 and CDR2: SEHNR, FQNEAQ (reference sequence). The V and J ends lost 9 bases and 3 bases respectively, with 14 bases between them. The CDR3 spans 14 residues. Here the CDR3 DNA reads TGTGCCAGGGATAGCGGCTTTCACACCGGGGAGCTGTTTTTT. Its translation is CARDSGFHTGELFF.

This sequence joins TRBV5-1 and TRBJ2-3; 10 bases align to TRBD2. V shed 4 bases and J 1 base; nucleotides not matched to a gene: 3. The CDR3 length is 15 residues. Germline-derived CDR1 and CDR2 are SGHRS and YFSETQ. CDR3 in amino acids: CASSPSGGGTDTQYF. The CDR3 region has the DNA TGCGCCAGCAGCCCTAGCGGGGGAGGCACAGATACGCAGTATTTT.

In its sample, this clone was seen a few times. The rearrangement joins TRBV28 to TRBJ1-5, with unresolved D. V lost 5 bases and J lost 2, with 7 bases in between. The CDR3 consists of 13 residues. Germline values: CDR1 MDHEN, CDR2 SYDVKM. The CDR3 sequence is CASSILGNQPQHF. The CDR3 DNA reads as TGTGCCAGCAGTATTCTCGGCAATCAGCCCCAGCATTTT.

J is TRBJ1-1 and V is TRBV7-9; D unclear. The CDR3 spans 12 residues. The germline V and J ends were trimmed by 1 base and 4 bases, with 4 bases remaining between them. The germline gives CDR1 SEHNR, CDR2 FQNEAQ (reference sequence). For the CDR3, the DNA is TGTGCCAGCAGCTTAGGTCGCACTGAAGCTTTCTTT. Its translation is CASSLGRTEAFF.

CDR3 protein: CASSHNGESYEQYF. The CDR3 DNA follows: TGTGCCAGCAGCCATAACGGGGAGTCCTACGAGCAGTACTTC. The rearrangement joins TRBV9 to TRBJ2-7; the D gene is possibly TRBD2 (5 bases). The CDR3 consists of 14 residues. Looked up from germline, CDR1 is SGDLS and CDR2 is YYNGEE. V lost 4 bases and J lost 1, with 12 bases in between.

This CDR3 is CASSSPPTTGYNEKLFF. CDR3 nucleotides: TGTGCCAGCAGCTCCCCACCCACGACAGGGTATAACGAAAAACTGTTTTTT. The V and J genes are TRBV5-8 and TRBJ1-4, with 7 bases matching TRBD1. V lost 3 bases, J lost 8 bases, and 16 bases stayed unmatched. This CDR3 has 17 residues. Germline CDR1 and CDR2: SGHTS and YDEGEE.

The CDR3 reads CASSWTGGSDTQYF. The CDR3, as DNA: TGTGCCAGCAGCTGGACAGGGGGCTCAGATACGCAGTATTTT. This chain links TRBV7-6 with TRBJ2-3, with 11 bases aligning to TRBD1. Germline V CDR1 and CDR2: SGHVS, FNYEAQ. Losses at the gene ends were 4 bases for V and 4 bases for J; bases not matched to a gene: 1. The CDR3 extends over 14 amino acids.